This T cell receptor beta chain was sequenced for a study of siplizumab effects on memory and regulatory T cells. General study points: Unstimulated subsets accounted for the mapping of only a minor share of the clones that were alloreactive. The study did not confirm that proliferating Tregs from siplizumab cultures were suppressive. Alloreactive sequences tracing back to unstimulated CD4+ memory cells were significantly reduced by siplizumab. The alloresponse seemed to draw substantially on naive T cells, which appeared more diverse than memory cells.

CDR1 is KGHSH, CDR2 LQKENI, per germline. This CDR3 spans 16 amino acids. V trimming: 3 bases; J trimming: 6 bases; junction bases outside the gene matches: 8. Sequencing used immunoSEQ multiplex PCR; TCRdb keeps in-frame clones, though not all of them. The table has approximately 100,000 clones, 94% seen once; the top ten hold around 0.6%. A remark on this clone: Its antigen is currently unknown.

This sequence originates from a human donor in good health. The sample consisted of Tregs sorted from blood. The chain carries TRBV18 and TRBJ2-7; 13 positions match TRBD2. The CDR3 reads CASSPTLAGGPGEQYF. The CDR3 coding sequence is TGTGCCAGCTCACCCACACTAGCGGGAGGGCCCGGCGAGCAGTACTTC.